This TCR beta chain was retrieved from a study of tumor-infiltrating lymphocytes in primary liver carcinoma. Study overall: The tumors ranged from roughly 4.2 to 11 cm across and fell within stage T1-T3 N0M0. Whole-study results and caveats: Tumor-blood pairs (like tumor-adjacent pairs) overlapped less than tumor region pairs did. CD8+ and CD4+ repertoires went uncompared, the samples being bulk unsorted. It was in tumors, not blood, that the top-250-clone fraction was significantly higher (p = 0.039).

The input was approximately 500 ng total RNA; TCR beta cDNA was made from it with a constant-region primer. The TCR beta library was amplified through three nested multiplex PCR rounds in a modified ARM-PCR procedure. It was with TRBV1-TRBV30 forward primers and a C-beta reverse primer that the first two PCR rounds were run, at approximately 9 cycles each. A single record per CDR3 protein comes from TCRdb applying MiXCR to the multiplex PCR reads. The sample has 310,000 or so distinct CDR3 sequences; around three fifths are singletons. CDR1 and CDR2 from the germline V gene are MNHEY and SVGAGI. The CDR3 is made up of 15 amino acids. V trimming: 0 bases; J trimming: 7 bases; junction bases outside the gene matches: 5. This clonotype was observed a few times. What it binds is not known. The researchers obtained blood RNA from unsorted whole blood and also extracted germline DNA.

The clonotype originates from a woman aged 25 to 45 with primary liver carcinoma and hepatitis B virus infection. The chain is built from TRBV6-5 and TRBJ2-2, with 7 nucleotides matching TRBD2. The specimen sequenced was peripheral blood. CDR3 region: CASSYSREWGGELFF. In DNA, the CDR3 is TGTGCCAGCAGTTACTCGCGGGAGTGGGGCGGGGAGCTGTTTTTT.